Below, 25 T cell receptor beta chains from the same sample are listed, as sequenced in a study of CD8 T cells in ankylosing spondylitis. MiXCR, applied by TCRdb to the 5' RACE reads, yields one record per CDR3 protein. In the table there are about 250,000 distinct CDR3 sequences, approximately 30% of which are singletons. The sample was blood, either unsorted or a sorted T cell fraction (not recorded which). The source of these receptors is a male donor with ankylosing spondylitis or in good health (not recorded which).

There are a few counts of this clonotype. The CDR3 nucleotides read TGCAGTGCTAGAGATTCGCGTGCCCCGACCGATATATTGGCGCAGTATTTT. The encoded protein is CSARDSRAPTDILAQYF. V is TRBV20-1 and J is TRBJ2-3; D gene uncertain. Between the trimmed V and J ends, which lost 0 bases and 10 bases, there was a span of 26 bases. Germline V CDR1 and CDR2: DFQATT, SNEGSKA (reference sequence). CDR3 length: 17 amino acids.

The chain carries TRBV7-2 and TRBJ2-1, with D possibly being TRBD1 (6 bases). The germline V gene has CDR1 SGHTA and CDR2 FQGNSA. The CDR3 consists of 14 residues. Deletions cut 5 bases from V and 4 bases from J, with 12 bases between. CDR3 sequence: CASSLRTVYNEQFF. The CDR3 nucleotides read TGTGCCAGCAGCCTCCGGACAGTATACAATGAGCAGTTCTTC.

J is TRBJ2-7 and V is TRBV20-1, with TRBD1 as a possible D gene (5 bases). The V and J ends lost 6 bases and 2 bases respectively, with 11 bases between them. Germline CDR1 DFQATT, CDR2 SNEGSKA (reference sequence). This CDR3 is 12 amino acids long. This chain's CDR3 is CSATTATYEQYF. Written as DNA, the CDR3 is TGCAGTGCAACGACAGCTACCTACGAGCAGTACTTC.

This clonotype has only a few counts. The rearrangement uses TRBV10-3 and TRBJ2-3; 9 bases are a match to TRBD2. Germline V gene data show CDR1 as ENHRY and CDR2 as SYGVKD. V shed 0 bases, J shed 2 bases, and the junction held 3 bases outside the gene matches. The CDR3 runs to 16 residues. The CDR3 sequence: CAISESSGGLTDTQYF. The CDR3 bases are TGTGCCATCAGTGAGTCTAGCGGGGGCCTCACAGATACGCAGTATTTT.

This clonotype was recorded a few times. V gene TRBV20-1 combines with J gene TRBJ2-1, with D possibly being TRBD2 (6 bases). Looked up from germline, CDR1 is DFQATT and CDR2 is SNEGSKA (reference sequence). V lost 0 bases and J lost 3, with 15 bases in between. The CDR3 has 16 residues. CDR3 sequence: CSARDFGGRYYNEQFF. CDR3 coding DNA: TGCAGTGCTAGAGATTTTGGGGGGAGGTACTACAATGAGCAGTTCTTC.

This clonotype has only one observation. This chain joins TRBV12-3 or TRBV12-4 and TRBJ2-7; 12 bases line up with TRBD1. The V gene end was trimmed by 5 bases and the J gene end by 4 bases; junction bases not matched to a gene: 12. CDR3 length: 17 residues. CDR3 loop: CASSPGTGGSIGYEQYF. Written as DNA, the CDR3 is TGTGCCAGCAGTCCTGGGACAGGGGGCTCTATAGGATACGAGCAGTACTTC.

This clonotype was observed at least ten times. The chain carries TRBV12-3 or TRBV12-4 and TRBJ2-1, with D unresolved. V shed 3 bases and J shed 10 bases, with 7 bases lying between them. The CDR3 has 11 amino acids. CDR3 sequence: CASSLGGEQFF. CDR3 in DNA: TGTGCCAGCAGTTTGGGCGGCGAGCAGTTCTTC.

The chain combines TRBV20-1 with TRBJ1-5; D is uncertain. Per the germline V gene, CDR1 is DFQATT and CDR2 is SNEGSKA (reference sequence). V lost 6 bases, J lost 0 bases, and 15 bases lay in between. The CDR3 has 15 amino acids. CDR3 DNA: TGCAGTGCGGGTGGTACAGATTATAGCAATCAGCCCCAGCATTTT. This codes for CSAGGTDYSNQPQHF.

The chain carries TRBV29-1 and TRBJ2-7; 7 bases align to TRBD1. Germline V lookup: CDR1 SQVTM, CDR2 ANQGSEA. This CDR3 spans 12 amino acids. V shed 6 bases and J 2 bases; nucleotides not matched to a gene: 4. The CDR3 protein is CSVAGTAYEQYF. In nucleotides, the CDR3 is TGCAGCGTGGCCGGGACAGCCTACGAGCAGTACTTC.

The CDR3 bases are TGTGCCAGCTCCGTGGACGGGGAGACCCAGTACTTC. As protein: CASSVDGETQYF. J is TRBJ2-5 and V is TRBV12-3 or TRBV12-4, with D uncertain. Trimming shortened V by 8 bases and J by 5 bases, and 12 bases separated the two germline ends. CDR3 length: 12 amino acids.

This clonotype has just one count. The chain couples TRBV7-9 to TRBJ1-2; D not certain. The CDR3 has 12 amino acids. CDR1 and CDR2 from the germline V gene are SEHNR and FQNEAQ (reference sequence). V lost 3 bases and J 7 bases, leaving 9 bases between the germline ends. In DNA, the CDR3 is TGTGCCAGCAGCTTGCTTCTTAGTGGCTACACCTTC. This sequence encodes CASSLLLSGYTF.

The V gene is TRBV7-9, the J gene TRBJ2-3; 8 nucleotides align to TRBD1. The CDR3 contains 16 residues. Per the germline V gene, CDR1 is SEHNR and CDR2 is FQNEAQ (reference sequence). Trimming at V came to 5 bases and at J to 0 bases, leaving 7 bases not matched to a gene. CDR3: CASSLYDRGSTDTQYF. The CDR3 nucleotides are TGTGCCAGCAGCCTCTACGACAGGGGCAGCACAGATACGCAGTATTTT.

This rearrangement joins TRBV4-1 to TRBJ2-7, with D hard to call. V lost 0 bases and J 1 base, leaving 13 bases between the germline ends. Germline values: CDR1 MGHRA, CDR2 YSYEKL. This CDR3 region has 16 residues. The DNA of the CDR3 is TGCGCCAGCAGCCAAGATCCCCAAGACTGGTCCTACGAGCAGTACTTC. Protein: CASSQDPQDWSYEQYF.

This clonotype was seen more than once but under ten times. V gene TRBV6-1 combines with J gene TRBJ2-6, with 7 bases lining up with TRBD1. The CDR3 is 15 amino acids. V lost 7 bases to trimming and J lost 2 bases; unmatched junction nucleotides: 5. Germline V gene lookup returns CDR1 MNHNS and CDR2 SASEGT. The CDR3 reads CASKTQGAGANVLTF. In DNA form, the CDR3 reads TGTGCCAGCAAAACCCAGGGGGCTGGGGCCAACGTCCTGACTTTC.

The V gene is TRBV18, the J gene TRBJ2-1; no clear D. Germline CDR1 and CDR2: KGHSH and LQKENI. This CDR3 comprises 12 residues. Trimming cost V 4 bases and J 5 bases, with 6 bases left between them. In nucleotides, the CDR3 is TGTGCCAGCTCACAAAACAACAATGAGCAGTTCTTC. Encoded protein: CASSQNNNEQFF.

This clonotype has more than one count but fewer than ten. The rearrangement uses TRBV20-1 and TRBJ2-3; 7 bases match TRBD2. The V segment lost 6 bases and the J segment 1 base; nucleotides outside the gene matches: 10. The CDR3 runs 15 residues. Germline CDR1 DFQATT, CDR2 SNEGSKA (reference sequence). In nucleotides, the CDR3 is TGCAGTGCACCCCGGGGTGGGGGGGGCACAGATACGCAGTATTTT. This gives the protein CSAPRGGGGTDTQYF.

A few counts support this clonotype. The rearrangement uses TRBV29-1 and TRBJ2-7; D is possibly TRBD2 (6 bases). Trimming stripped 8 bases from V and 3 bases from J, with 11 bases between. Germline loops: CDR1 SQVTM, CDR2 ANQGSEA. This CDR3 is built from 11 residues. CDR3 residues: CSYSTSYEQYF. CDR3 in DNA: TGCAGCTACTCGACTAGCTACGAGCAGTACTTC.

This chain joins TRBV27 and TRBJ2-3; D may correspond to TRBD1 or TRBD2 (5 bases each). V was clipped by 5 bases and J by 7 bases, with 13 bases between them. Per germline, CDR1 MNHEY and CDR2 SMNVEV (reference sequence). The CDR3 extends over 13 amino acids. The CDR3 DNA is TGTGCCAGCAGTCCGGGGCTACGGAATACGCAGTATTTT. Translating it yields CASSPGLRNTQYF.

This chain uses TRBV20-1 with TRBJ1-6, with D maybe TRBD1 (6 bases). The germline V gene encodes CDR1 DFQATT and CDR2 SNEGSKA (reference sequence). The CDR3 loop spans 17 amino acids. The V end lost 3 bases, the J end lost 0 bases, and 15 bases lay between the germline ends. This CDR3 reads CSARALGGSSYNSPLHF. The CDR3 DNA sequence: TGCAGTGCTAGGGCTTTGGGGGGCAGCTCCTATAATTCACCCCTCCACTTT.

The V and J genes are TRBV3-1 and TRBJ2-7, with a possible D match to TRBD2 (5 bases). Germline V CDR1 and CDR2: LGHDT, YNNKEL (reference sequence). The CDR3 has 14 residues. V shed 3 bases and J shed 7 bases, with 16 bases lying between them. The DNA of the CDR3 is TGTGCCAGCAGCCAGGACTCGGGCCGCATGGAGCAGTACTTC. As protein: CASSQDSGRMEQYF.

The CDR3 loop is CASSYDSEGSYTF. In DNA, the CDR3 is TGTGCCAGCAGTTACGATTCCGAGGGTTCCTACACCTTC. The rearrangement links TRBV6-5 to TRBJ1-2; D gene uncertain. The CDR3 length is 13 residues. V gave up 2 bases and J gave up 10 bases, with 14 bases separating them. Germline V gene lookup returns CDR1 MNHEY and CDR2 SVGAGI.

V usage is TRBV20-1 and J usage is TRBJ1-4; the D is unclear. With 5 bases removed from V and 6 bases from J, the gap between germline ends came to 10 bases. The V gene's germline CDR1 is DFQATT and CDR2 SNEGSKA (reference sequence). CDR3 length: 12 amino acids. Here the CDR3 DNA reads TGCAGTGCTGAGGGCCCGGATGAAAAACTGTTTTTT. It translates to CSAEGPDEKLFF.

Many counts were recorded for this clonotype. The chain employs TRBV6-5 and TRBJ1-3; D unclear. Looked up from germline, CDR1 is MNHEY and CDR2 is SVGAGI. Trimming took 0 bases from V and 3 from J, leaving 15 bases between them. The CDR3 is made up of 17 amino acids. CDR3 DNA: TGTGCCAGCAGTTACTCGATGCCAGAGACGCTTGGAAACACCATATATTTT. Translated, it gives CASSYSMPETLGNTIYF.

This chain connects TRBV7-2 to TRBJ2-7; TRBD2 aligns across 11 bases. Germline CDR1 is SGHTA and CDR2 is FQGNSA. The CDR3 loop spans 17 amino acids. J was trimmed by 3 bases and V by 3 bases; bases with no gene match: 10. In DNA, the CDR3 is TGTGCCAGCAGCTTGGGGAGACTAGCGGGGTTCCACTACGAGCAGTACTTC. Translation: CASSLGRLAGFHYEQYF.

This chain uses TRBV10-3 with TRBJ2-1; D is unclear. CDR1 and CDR2 (germline): ENHRY, SYGVKD. CDR3 length: 15 residues. V was cut by 2 bases and J by 2 bases, with 10 bases left in between. This CDR3 is CAISEIEQAYNEQFF. CDR3 coding DNA: TGTGCCATCAGTGAGATAGAACAAGCCTACAATGAGCAGTTCTTC.